Below are 9 T cell receptor beta chains sequenced from a single sample in a study of CD8 T cells in Susac syndrome. Roughly 0.5 to 1 ug RNA was reverse transcribed with random hexamers. TCRdb independently ran MiXCR on the immunoSEQ multiplex PCR reads; one entry per CDR3 protein. The sample holds 95,000 to 150,000 distinct CDR3 sequences, 85% to 95% seen once. Sequenced material: CD8+ T cells from PBMCs. The receptors here all came from a human donor with Susac syndrome.

This clonotype came up once. The chain joins TRBV29-1 to TRBJ1-2, with D unresolved. V lost 7 bases and J 8 bases, leaving 17 bases between the germline ends. Germline CDR1 is SQVTM and CDR2 is ANQGSEA. This CDR3 is 12 amino acids long. Here the CDR3 DNA reads TGCAGCGCCACTGTATTGGAGGACGGCTACACCTTC. Translating it yields CSATVLEDGYTF.

The chain recombines TRBV13 with TRBJ2-1; TRBD1 might be the D (6 bases). From germline, CDR1 is PRHDT and CDR2 FYEKMQ (reference sequence). V lost 5 bases and J lost 4, with 15 bases in between. This CDR3 has 15 residues. This CDR3 is CASSPTEQGYNEQFF. The CDR3 DNA is TGTGCCAGCAGCCCTACCGAACAGGGTTACAATGAGCAGTTCTTC.

The chain joins TRBV30 to TRBJ2-7; D is perhaps TRBD1 (6 bases). The V end lost 2 bases, the J end lost 0 bases, and 17 bases lay between the germline ends. The CDR3 is 16 amino acids. In germline, CDR1 is GTSNPN, CDR2 SVGIG (reference sequence). The CDR3 DNA follows: TGTGCCTGGAGTTCAGGGATAGGACAGAGCTCCTACGAGCAGTACTTC. It translates to CAWSSGIGQSSYEQYF.

The chain is built from TRBV10-3 and TRBJ2-1; D gene ambiguous. CDR1 is ENHRY, CDR2 SYGVKD, per germline. V lost 6 bases, J lost 3 bases, and 9 bases lay in between. The CDR3 is 13 amino acids. The CDR3 DNA reads as TGTGCCATCAGCCCTGAGGTCTACAATGAGCAGTTCTTC. Its translation is CAISPEVYNEQFF.

V and J are TRBV29-1 and TRBJ2-1, with D uncertain. The ends were cut back, 8 bases at V and 7 bases at J, with 12 bases in the middle. This CDR3 comprises 11 residues. Germline V gives CDR1 SQVTM, CDR2 ANQGSEA. CDR3 residues: CSRIVGNEQFF. The CDR3 region has the DNA TGCAGCCGAATTGTGGGGAATGAGCAGTTCTTC.

This clonotype turned up a few times. This chain uses TRBV12-5 with TRBJ2-1, with TRBD2 matching 7 bases. J lost 5 bases, V lost 7 bases, and 8 bases had no gene match. The CDR3 has 14 amino acids. Germline V CDR1 and CDR2: LGHNT, FRNRAP. The CDR3 DNA reads as TGTGCTAGTGCCCCAGCGGGGAAAAACAATGAGCAGTTCTTC. Its protein product is CASAPAGKNNEQFF.

The chain uses TRBV3-1 and TRBJ2-7; 13 positions agree with TRBD2. CDR3 length: 14 amino acids. CDR1 is LGHDT and CDR2 is YNNKEL in the germline V gene (reference sequence). V dropped 4 bases and J dropped 6; count of bases not matched to a gene: 3. CDR3 DNA: TGTGCCAGCAGCCCACTAGCGGGGGGGGGCGAGCAGTACTTC. It specifies CASSPLAGGGEQYF.

The chain links TRBV5-1 to TRBJ2-7; perhaps TRBD2 as D (6 bases). The germline V gene has CDR1 SGHRS and CDR2 YFSETQ. This CDR3 has 17 amino acids. V dropped 0 bases and J dropped 2 bases, with 18 bases sitting between them. CDR3 coding DNA: TGCGCCAGCAGCTTGGGGGGCGGAGTAGCGGAGCCCTACGAGCAGTACTTC. It yields the protein CASSLGGGVAEPYEQYF.

This chain uses TRBV9 with TRBJ2-5, with TRBD1 matching over 11 bases. The CDR3 has 15 amino acids. The junction had 8 bases not matched to a gene; V was cut back by 3 bases and J by 7 bases. Germline V gene lookup returns CDR1 SGDLS and CDR2 YYNGEE. This CDR3 reads CASSALDRGRRTQYF. In DNA, the CDR3 is TGTGCCAGCAGCGCCTTGGACAGGGGGCGTCGGACCCAGTACTTC.